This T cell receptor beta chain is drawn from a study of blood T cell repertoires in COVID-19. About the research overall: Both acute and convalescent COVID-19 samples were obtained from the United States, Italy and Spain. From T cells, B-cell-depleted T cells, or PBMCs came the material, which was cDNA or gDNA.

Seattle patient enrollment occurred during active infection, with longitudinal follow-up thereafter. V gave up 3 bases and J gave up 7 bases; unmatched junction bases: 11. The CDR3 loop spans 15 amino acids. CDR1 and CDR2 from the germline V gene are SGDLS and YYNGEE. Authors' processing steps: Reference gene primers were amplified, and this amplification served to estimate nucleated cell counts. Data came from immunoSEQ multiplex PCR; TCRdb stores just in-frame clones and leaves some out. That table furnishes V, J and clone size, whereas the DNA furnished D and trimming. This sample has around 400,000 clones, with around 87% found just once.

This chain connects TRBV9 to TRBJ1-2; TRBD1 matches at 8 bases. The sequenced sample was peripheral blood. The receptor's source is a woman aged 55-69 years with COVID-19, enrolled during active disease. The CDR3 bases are TGTGCCAGCAGCGCCCGGGACAGGTCGCTCAGTGGCTACACCTTC. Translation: CASSARDRSLSGYTF.